The 14 T cell receptor beta chains given below trace back to one sample, sequenced in a study of shared clonotypes between healthy human individuals. Repertoires were generated with immunoSEQ multiplex PCR, while TCRdb's copy carries only in-frame clones and drops some. The repertoire holds more than 2 million clones, with approximately 96% as singletons. Sequenced: naive CD4+ T cells sorted from blood. Regarding subset: CD45RA+ positively selected. All receptors derive from a man aged 18-30 years in good health.

The rearrangement uses TRBV7-9 and TRBJ2-6; 7 nucleotides align to TRBD2. The CDR3 length is 16 residues. Germline trimming cut 1 base from V and 4 bases from J; bases unmatched to any gene: 4. Germline V gives CDR1 SEHNR, CDR2 FQNEAQ (reference sequence). The CDR3 sequence: CASSLGEGSGANVLTF. CDR3 nucleotides: TGTGCCAGCAGCTTAGGGGAGGGCTCCGGGGCCAACGTCCTGACTTTC.

This chain links TRBV6-5 with TRBJ1-3; maybe TRBD1 (6 bases). Germline V gene sequence: CDR1 MNHEY, CDR2 SVGAGI. V lost 5 bases, J lost 2 bases, and 13 bases lay in between. The CDR3 length is 15 residues. The DNA of the CDR3 is TGTGCCAGCAGTAGGGGGAAAGGGCCTGGAAACACCATATATTTT. Protein sequence: CASSRGKGPGNTIYF.

V is TRBV2 and J is TRBJ1-5; a possible D gene is TRBD1 (5 bases). V shed 9 bases and J shed 0 bases, with 12 bases lying between them. Per germline, CDR1 SNHLY and CDR2 FYNNEI. The CDR3 totals 14 residues. The CDR3 DNA is TGTGCCAGTGGGACGGCATATAGCAATCAGCCCCAGCATTTT. This sequence encodes CASGTAYSNQPQHF.

In DNA, the CDR3 is TGTGCCAGCAGCATCGGACAGGGACCGTTAGTGGGCTATGGCTACACCTTC. Amino acid sequence: CASSIGQGPLVGYGYTF. This sequence joins TRBV28 and TRBJ1-2; 8 positions agree with TRBD1. The germline V gene has CDR1 MDHEN and CDR2 SYDVKM. The CDR3 is made up of 17 amino acids. The V gene end was trimmed by 6 bases and the J gene end by 4 bases; junction bases not matched to a gene: 16.

The chain uses TRBV28 and TRBJ2-7; TRBD2 is a possible D gene (5 bases). CDR1 and CDR2 from the germline V gene are MDHEN and SYDVKM. Trimming pared 3 bases from V and 7 bases from J, leaving 13 bases between. The CDR3 spans 13 residues. CDR3 sequence (DNA): TGTGCCAGCAGTTTTCCGGGTACGGGGGAGCAGTACTTC. This encodes CASSFPGTGEQYF.

DNA for the CDR3: TGTGCCAGCAGCCCCAAGGGGACGAACACCGGGGAGCTGTTTTTT. Translation: CASSPKGTNTGELFF. The rearrangement uses TRBV5-4 and TRBJ2-2; the D gene is possibly TRBD1 (5 bases). The germline V gene has CDR1 SGHNT and CDR2 YYREEE (reference sequence). The CDR3 spans 15 residues. Trimming removed 4 bases from V and 0 bases from J, with 10 bases in between.

The chain joins TRBV28 to TRBJ2-7; TRBD1 or TRBD2 may be the D gene (5 bases each). Germline-derived CDR1 and CDR2 are MDHEN and SYDVKM. V was pared by 2 bases and J by 0 bases, with 11 bases between. The length of the CDR3 is 15 residues. CDR3 sequence: CASSLPGTYSYEQYF. The CDR3 bases are TGTGCCAGCAGTTTACCAGGGACGTACTCCTACGAGCAGTACTTC.

V usage is TRBV7-2 and J usage is TRBJ1-2; no clear D. Germline V gives CDR1 SGHTA, CDR2 FQGNSA. V was shortened by 6 bases and J by 6 bases, with 5 bases between the two germline ends. The CDR3 covers 10 residues. CDR3 in DNA: TGTGCCAGCAGTATGGATGGCTACACCTTC. It specifies CASSMDGYTF.

DNA for the CDR3: TGCAGCGCCGGGGGTACCGCAGATACGCAGTATTTT. It codes for CSAGGTADTQYF. The chain has TRBV29-1 and TRBJ2-3; TRBD2 might be the D (6 bases). Germline CDR1 reads SQVTM; CDR2 reads ANQGSEA. Trimming removed 7 bases from V and 4 bases from J, with 12 bases in between. The CDR3 has 12 residues.

The rearrangement joins TRBV9 to TRBJ1-2, with 7 positions matching TRBD1. Germline V gene sequence: CDR1 SGDLS, CDR2 YYNGEE. V lost 4 bases, J lost 2 bases, and 8 bases stayed unmatched. This CDR3 region has 15 residues. CDR3 DNA: TGTGCCAGCAGCCCCCGGGACAGAGAGAACTATGGCTACACCTTC. Translation gives CASSPRDRENYGYTF. Based on the CDR3 plus reference TRBV9 and TRBJ1-2, the full variable domain is DSGVTQTPKHLITATGQRVTLRCSPRSGDLSVYWYQQSLDQGLQFLIQYYNGEERAKGNILERFSAQQFPDLHSELNLSSLELGDSALYFCASSPRDRENYGYTFGSGTRLTVV.

The rearrangement links TRBV10-1 to TRBJ1-6, with no clear D. The CDR3 covers 14 residues. The germline V gene encodes CDR1 WNHNN and CDR2 SYGVQD (reference sequence). V dropped 5 bases and J dropped 5 bases, with 10 bases sitting between them. The CDR3 reads CASSPASHNSPLHF. DNA for the CDR3: TGCGCCAGCAGTCCGGCCAGCCATAATTCACCCCTCCACTTT.

This clone was recorded only once. This sequence joins TRBV27 and TRBJ1-1, with a weak D call TRBD1 (6 bases). Trimming left V 10 bases short and J 3 bases short, with 15 bases between. There are 13 residues in the CDR3. Germline values: CDR1 MNHEY, CDR2 SMNVEV (reference sequence). CDR3 protein: CATSGGGYTEAFF. CDR3 sequence (DNA): TGTGCCACCTCGGGGGGGGGCTACACTGAAGCTTTCTTT.

This sequence joins TRBV6-5 and TRBJ1-1, with 7 bases lining up with TRBD1. The CDR3 consists of 15 residues. Germline lookup yields CDR1 MNHEY and CDR2 SVGAGI. The V segment lost 2 bases and the J segment 0 bases; nucleotides outside the gene matches: 3. The CDR3 DNA is TGTGCCAGCAGTTACCGCAGGGGGGTGAACACTGAAGCTTTCTTT. It translates to CASSYRRGVNTEAFF.

The gene calls are TRBV9 and TRBJ2-1; 9 bases fit TRBD2. V dropped 0 bases and J dropped 8; count of bases not matched to a gene: 12. The CDR3 runs 17 residues. Germline CDR1 is SGDLS and CDR2 is YYNGEE. The CDR3 spells CASSVGASGISPHEQFF. In nucleotides, the CDR3 is TGTGCCAGCAGCGTAGGAGCTAGCGGGATCTCCCCCCATGAGCAGTTCTTC.